Following are 24 T cell receptor beta chains from one sample sequenced in a study of blood T cell repertoires in COVID-19. Profiling relied on immunoSEQ multiplex PCR, and the TCRdb table lists in-frame clones only, not all of them. The repertoire consists of over 250,000 clones, with 70% to 90% occurring once and the leading ten covering 2% to 2.5%. Sample: peripheral blood. Every receptor here comes from a woman between 50 and 59 years old with acute or convalescent COVID-19.

V gene TRBV18 combines with J gene TRBJ2-1; 7 nucleotides match TRBD2. The trim removed 4 bases at V and 8 bases at J, leaving 11 bases unmatched. CDR3 length: 15 amino acids. Germline assignment: CDR1 KGHSH and CDR2 LQKENI. The CDR3 here is CASSLPGRAGDEQFF. The CDR3 bases are TGTGCCAGCTCACTACCTGGAAGGGCGGGGGATGAGCAGTTCTTC.

The chain employs TRBV28 and TRBJ1-3; TRBD1 matches 9 bases. The J segment lost 7 bases and the V segment lost 5 bases, leaving 0 bases of the junction unmatched. The CDR3 spans 12 residues. CDR1 MDHEN and CDR2 SYDVKM come from the germline V gene. The CDR3 reads CASSGQGNTIYF. CDR3 in DNA: TGTGCCAGCAGTGGACAGGGGAACACCATATATTTT.

The chain has TRBV18 and TRBJ1-1; 10 positions agree with TRBD1. With V trimmed by 8 bases and J by 1 base, 7 bases remained unmatched. The CDR3 totals 15 residues. Germline CDR1 and CDR2: KGHSH and LQKENI. The CDR3 sequence is CASETGQGRNTEAFF. The CDR3 DNA sequence: TGTGCCAGCGAAACGGGACAGGGGAGGAACACTGAAGCTTTCTTT.

This chain uses TRBV28 with TRBJ2-1; 7 bases line up with TRBD2. Germline V gives CDR1 MDHEN, CDR2 SYDVKM. V trimming: 6 bases; J trimming: 6 bases; junction bases outside the gene matches: 8. The CDR3 covers 14 residues. CDR3 nucleotides: TGTGCCAGCAGCCCCCTGGGGGGGGTCAATGAGCAGTTCTTC. Its translation is CASSPLGGVNEQFF.

This clone was picked up one time. The V call is TRBV18, the J call TRBJ1-5; D not resolved. CDR3 length equals 14 residues. CDR1 KGHSH and CDR2 LQKENI come from the germline V gene. Trimming removed 2 bases at V and 2 bases at J, with 7 bases between. The CDR3 nucleotides read TGTGCCAGCTCACCAGGACTGGGCAATCAGCCCCAGCATTTT. Its protein is CASSPGLGNQPQHF.

The chain recombines TRBV30 with TRBJ2-3, with 11 bases aligning to TRBD2. With V trimmed by 3 bases and J by 0 bases, 14 bases remained unmatched. CDR1 and CDR2 from the germline V gene are GTSNPN and SVGIG (reference sequence). The CDR3 runs 19 residues. CDR3 bases: TGTGCCTGGAGCCGGGGGGCTAGCGGGAGGTACACTAGCACAGATACGCAGTATTTT. Its protein is CAWSRGASGRYTSTDTQYF.

This rearrangement joins TRBV11-3 to TRBJ2-7, with D possibly TRBD2 on 6 matching bases. The germline V gene has CDR1 SGHNT and CDR2 YENEEA. Trimming took 1 base from V and 1 from J, leaving 11 bases between them. The CDR3 extends over 15 amino acids. The CDR3 protein is CASSLGSEGSYEQYF. CDR3 sequence (DNA): TGTGCCAGCAGCTTAGGTTCGGAGGGTTCCTACGAGCAGTACTTC.

This clone came up once. The CDR3: CASSLASAGPHTEAFF. CDR3 nucleotide sequence: TGCGCCAGCAGCTTGGCCAGTGCAGGGCCCCACACTGAAGCTTTCTTT. The chain is built from TRBV5-1 and TRBJ1-1; a possible D gene is TRBD1 (5 bases). Trimming removed 0 bases from V and 3 bases from J, with 15 bases in between. The CDR3 consists of 16 residues. Germline lookup yields CDR1 SGHRS and CDR2 YFSETQ.

The rearrangement uses TRBV2 and TRBJ1-5, with D hard to call. CDR3 length: 13 residues. V shed 0 bases and J shed 7 bases, with 7 bases lying between them. Per germline, CDR1 SNHLY and CDR2 FYNNEI. The CDR3: CASSEARRQPQHF. CDR3 nucleotides: TGTGCCAGCAGTGAAGCGCGGAGGCAGCCCCAGCATTTT.

The gene calls are TRBV30 and TRBJ1-4; tentative D call: TRBD1 (6 bases). The germline CDR1 and CDR2 sequences are GTSNPN and SVGIG (reference sequence). The V gene lost 4 bases and the J gene lost 7 bases, with 19 bases spanning the gap. The CDR3 is made up of 15 amino acids. DNA for the CDR3: TGTGCCTGGAACGGGGGGCTCGGGGTACGTGAAAAACTGTTTTTT. Translated, it gives CAWNGGLGVREKLFF. Full variable domain (outside the CDR3, taken from reference TRBV30 and TRBJ1-4): SQTIHQWPATLVQPVGSPLSLECTVEGTSNPNLYWYRQAAGRGLQLLFYSVGIGQISSEVPQNLSASRPQDRQFILSSKKLLLSDSGFYLCAWNGGLGVREKLFFGSGTQLSVL.

The V gene is TRBV7-2, the J gene TRBJ1-6; 7 bases line up with TRBD1. This CDR3 comprises 14 residues. Germline-derived CDR1 and CDR2 are SGHTA and FQGNSA. With V trimmed by 5 bases and J by 5 bases, 3 bases remained unmatched. CDR3: CASSRDRDNSPLHF. CDR3 in DNA: TGTGCCAGCAGCCGTGACAGGGATAATTCACCCCTCCACTTT.

The chain recombines TRBV4-2 with TRBJ2-7, with a weak D call TRBD1 (7 bases). In germline, CDR1 is LGHNA, CDR2 YNFKEQ. V gave up 1 base and J gave up 3 bases, with 16 bases separating them. The CDR3 length is 16 residues. This CDR3 is CASSQGYGGTVYEQYF. CDR3 bases: TGTGCCAGCAGCCAAGGATATGGCGGGACAGTCTACGAGCAGTACTTC.

The chain combines TRBV6-5 with TRBJ1-3, with 11 bases lining up with TRBD1. V lost 10 bases to trimming and J lost 2 bases; unmatched junction nucleotides: 1. The germline V gene has CDR1 MNHEY and CDR2 SVGAGI. This CDR3 has 13 amino acids. As DNA, the CDR3 is TGTGCCACGGGACAGGGGGCTGGAAACACCATATATTTT. Translation: CATGQGAGNTIYF.

DNA of the CDR3: TGCGCCAGCAACCAGGGGGCGGGGGACACTGAAGCTTTCTTT. Translated, it gives CASNQGAGDTEAFF. V and J are TRBV5-1 and TRBJ1-1; 8 nucleotides agree with TRBD1. The CDR3 is 14 residues long. The V and J ends lost 6 bases and 3 bases, in that order; junction bases with no gene match: 7. Germline V gene data show CDR1 as SGHRS and CDR2 as YFSETQ.

The chain recombines TRBV5-1 with TRBJ2-4, with 9 bases identical to TRBD1. The CDR3 is made up of 15 amino acids. The V and J ends lost 4 bases and 7 bases, in that order; junction bases with no gene match: 9. Germline V gene lookup returns CDR1 SGHRS and CDR2 YFSETQ. The CDR3 DNA reads as TGCGCCAGCAGCCCAGGGGGCGGGACAGGGAACATTCAGTACTTC. Its protein is CASSPGGGTGNIQYF.

This clone showed up just once. CDR3 nucleotide sequence: TGTGCCAGCAGTTTCGCGGGGAGTGGCTACACCTTC. Its translation: CASSFAGSGYTF. The chain is built from TRBV28 and TRBJ1-2, with D unclear. The germline V gene has CDR1 MDHEN and CDR2 SYDVKM. The germline V and J ends were trimmed by 3 bases and 7 bases, with 9 bases remaining between them. This CDR3 spans 12 amino acids.

The gene calls are TRBV27 and TRBJ1-3; D is ambiguous. Germline-derived CDR1 and CDR2 are MNHEY and SMNVEV (reference sequence). This CDR3 is built from 14 residues. Trimming cost V 5 bases and J 0 bases, with 8 bases left between them. This CDR3 is CASSKERSGNTIYF. The CDR3 DNA is TGTGCCAGCAGTAAGGAGCGCTCTGGAAACACCATATATTTT.

This chain joins TRBV9 and TRBJ1-2; TRBD1 agrees at 7 bases. From germline, CDR1 is SGDLS and CDR2 YYNGEE. The CDR3 sequence is 14 residues long. The trim removed 4 bases at V and 4 bases at J, leaving 7 bases unmatched. CDR3 in DNA: TGTGCCAGCAGCTTGACTACAGGGGTCTATGGCTACACCTTC. Translation gives CASSLTTGVYGYTF.

This clone has only a few counts. The chain links TRBV5-4 to TRBJ2-7, with TRBD2 identical over 13 bases. V shed 3 bases and J 3 bases; nucleotides not matched to a gene: 3. The CDR3 has 15 amino acids. CDR1 is SGHNT, CDR2 YYREEE, per germline (reference sequence). CDR3: CASSSGLAGLYEQYF. The CDR3 nucleotides read TGTGCCAGCAGCTCGGGACTAGCGGGACTCTACGAGCAGTACTTC.

The rearrangement links TRBV7-9 to TRBJ1-2, with a tentative D call TRBD1 (6 bases). Germline CDR1 SEHNR, CDR2 FQNEAQ (reference sequence). CDR3 length: 16 residues. V was trimmed by 1 base and J by 4 bases, leaving 16 bases between them. CDR3 residues: CASSLGVGTGIYGYTF. The CDR3 DNA reads TGTGCCAGCAGCTTAGGCGTGGGAACAGGGATCTATGGCTACACCTTC. Full variable domain (missing parts from reference TRBV7-9 and TRBJ1-2): DTGVSQNPRHKITKRGQNVTFRCDPISEHNRLYWYRQTLGQGPEFLTYFQNEAQLEKSRLLSDRFSAERPKGSFSTLEIQRTEQGDSAMYLCASSLGVGTGIYGYTFGSGTRLTVV.

As for this clone: Other DNA sequences in the sample encode the same CDR3. In nucleotides, the CDR3 is TGTGCCAGCAGGCGGGATTCTAACTATGGCTACACCTTC. Amino acid sequence: CASRRDSNYGYTF. The gene calls are TRBV6-5 and TRBJ1-2; no clear D. Germline lookup yields CDR1 MNHEY and CDR2 SVGAGI. Trimming took 6 bases from V and 0 from J, leaving 8 bases between them. The CDR3 has 13 amino acids.

The J gene is TRBJ2-7, the V gene TRBV20-1, with D possibly TRBD1 on 6 matching bases. CDR3 length equals 11 residues. CDR1 and CDR2 (germline): DFQATT, SNEGSKA (reference sequence). Between the trimmed V and J ends, which lost 5 bases and 4 bases, there was a span of 9 bases. The CDR3 DNA sequence: TGCAGTGCTCTAAGGGGGTACGAGCAGTACTTC. It yields the protein CSALRGYEQYF.

The V gene is TRBV5-5, the J gene TRBJ1-3, with 8 bases fitting TRBD1. Looked up from germline, CDR1 is SGHKS and CDR2 is YYEKEE (reference sequence). CDR3 length: 17 residues. V shed 4 bases and J 1 base; nucleotides not matched to a gene: 10. Written as DNA, the CDR3 is TGTGCCAGCAGCCTTCAACCCGGGACAGGTTCTGGAAACACCATATATTTT. This translates into CASSLQPGTGSGNTIYF.

V gene TRBV30 combines with J gene TRBJ1-2; D may be TRBD1 (5 bases). The germline V and J ends were trimmed by 0 bases and 4 bases, with 9 bases remaining between them. Germline V gene sequence: CDR1 GTSNPN, CDR2 SVGIG (reference sequence). The CDR3 has 13 residues. CDR3 sequence: CAWSVGGVYGYTF. For the CDR3, the DNA is TGTGCCTGGAGTGTTGGAGGGGTCTATGGCTACACCTTC.